This TCR beta chain was captured by sequencing in a study of beta chain features in type 1 diabetes. Study observations and caveats: Within each of all four CD4+ subsets, Type 1 diabetes patients had TCRB CDR3s that were moderately but significantly shorter. It was among patients, rather than healthy donors, that naive, central memory and Treg TCRB repertoires appeared more similar.

Details on this clone: Its antigen is not identified.

The sequenced template was cDNA made from the entire isolated RNA. The data were produced by immunoSEQ multiplex PCR, yet TCRdb's version contains in-frame clones alone and is incomplete. This table has about 640,000 clones, roughly 12% appearing once. This CDR3 is built from 14 residues. CDR1 is ENHRY and CDR2 is SYGVKD in the germline V gene. Trimming removed 10 bases from V and 4 bases from J, with 19 bases in between. The specimen was naive CD4+ T cells from blood. The TCR was taken from a man aged 30-40 years with type 1 diabetes. The chain combines TRBV10-3 with TRBJ1-2; D might be TRBD1 (5 bases). CDR3 loop: CASGGSTRAYGYTF. CDR3 DNA: TGTGCCAGCGGGGGTTCGACCAGGGCCTATGGCTACACCTTC.